Below are 9 T cell receptor beta chains sequenced from a single sample in a study of blood T cells in healthy people across ages. A sample-barcoded 5' primer and a J-beta primer mix were used in a second PCR of roughly 7 to 12 cycles. In TCRdb, the 5' RACE reads were re-called with MiXCR into one record per CDR3 protein. The table lists over 1.5 million distinct CDR3 sequences, around half of them singletons. Sequencing was performed on blood. The receptors were gathered from a woman aged 40 to 49 in good health.

The rearrangement joins TRBV27 to TRBJ2-2, with D hard to call. Germline loops: CDR1 MNHEY, CDR2 SMNVEV (reference sequence). This CDR3 is built from 13 residues. Trimming left V 8 bases short and J 3 bases short, with 10 bases between. The CDR3 nucleotides are TGTGCCAGCGCCCCCGTGGACACCGGGGAGCTGTTTTTT. Translating it yields CASAPVDTGELFF.

This chain connects TRBV7-9 to TRBJ1-4; D uncertain. The CDR3 spans 14 residues. V was clipped by 3 bases and J by 4 bases, with 9 bases between them. Germline CDR1 is SEHNR and CDR2 is FQNEAQ (reference sequence). The CDR3: CASSFKDLNEKLFF. The CDR3 DNA follows: TGTGCCAGCAGCTTTAAGGACCTTAATGAAAAACTGTTTTTT. Combining the CDR3 with reference TRBV7-9 and TRBJ1-4 gives the whole variable domain DTGVSQNPRHKITKRGQNVTFRCDPISEHNRLYWYRQTLGQGPEFLTYFQNEAQLEKSRLLSDRFSAERPKGSFSTLEIQRTEQGDSAMYLCASSFKDLNEKLFFGSGTQLSVL.

Here the CDR3 DNA reads TGTGCCAGCAGCCCCCTAGGGGGTTTACAAGAGACCCAGTACTTC. Residues: CASSPLGGLQETQYF. The rearrangement joins TRBV7-9 to TRBJ2-5; tentative D call: TRBD1 (6 bases). The CDR3 extends over 15 amino acids. Deletions cut 5 bases from V and 2 bases from J, with 15 bases between. The germline CDR1 and CDR2 sequences are SEHNR and FQNEAQ (reference sequence).

The chain carries TRBV5-1 and TRBJ2-6; the D is unclear. Trimming took 5 bases from V and 3 from J, leaving 18 bases between them. Germline V CDR1 and CDR2: SGHRS, YFSETQ. CDR3 size: 17 residues. The CDR3 bases are TGCGCCAGCAGAGGATTTGGTGCCGAAAGTGGGGCCAACGTCCTGACTTTC. It codes for CASRGFGAESGANVLTF.

The V gene is TRBV7-8, the J gene TRBJ1-2; D is unclear. Germline assignment: CDR1 SGHVS and CDR2 FQNEAQ. Trimming took 5 bases from V and 8 from J, leaving 21 bases between them. This CDR3 region has 15 residues. The CDR3 DNA is TGTGCCAGCAGCACACGAAGTAGCGGCGGTGAGGGCTACACCTTC. Protein sequence: CASSTRSSGGEGYTF.

This clonotype was seen just once. One end of the junction does not line up with germline, which may come from a read error. This chain uses TRBV7-2 with TRBJ2-3; D remains unclear. The germline gives CDR1 SGHTA, CDR2 FQGNSA. This CDR3 spans 13 amino acids. The CDR3 sequence is CASSLAPTDTQFF. The CDR3 DNA follows: TGTGCCAGCAGCTTAGCCCCCACAGATACGCAGTTTTTT.

The chain joins TRBV6-5 to TRBJ2-1, with 7 positions matching TRBD2. Per the germline V gene, CDR1 is MNHEY and CDR2 is SVGAGI. V was pared by 5 bases and J by 5 bases, with 9 bases of the junction left unmatched. The CDR3 consists of 15 residues. CDR3: CASSDMPGGNNEQFF. CDR3 bases: TGTGCCAGCAGTGACATGCCGGGGGGTAACAATGAGCAGTTCTTC.

This clonotype was seen only a few times. The chain links TRBV15 to TRBJ2-6, with D hard to call. Germline V lookup: CDR1 LNHNV, CDR2 YYDKDF (reference sequence). The CDR3 contains 13 residues. Trimming pared 6 bases from V and 12 bases from J, leaving 15 bases between. CDR3 protein: CATSEVNPIVLTF. Written as DNA, the CDR3 is TGTGCCACCAGTGAAGTCAACCCCATCGTCCTGACTTTC. The variable domain in full, with the rest retrieved from reference TRBV15 and TRBJ2-6, is DAMVIQNPRYQVTQFGKPVTLSCSQTLNHNVMYWYQQKSSQAPKLLFHYYDKDFNNEADTPDNFQSRRPNTSFCFLDIRSPGLGDTAMYLCATSEVNPIVLTFGAGSRLTVL.

This sequence joins TRBV6-6 and TRBJ1-5; D is undetermined. Trimming removed 10 bases at V and 7 bases at J, with 17 bases between. Per the germline V gene, CDR1 is MNHNY and CDR2 is SVGAGI (reference sequence). This CDR3 is 13 amino acids long. CDR3 amino acids: CATGRGGSQPQHF. The CDR3 bases are TGTGCCACCGGACGGGGAGGGTCGCAGCCCCAGCATTTT.